The clone carrying this TCR beta chain has more than one count but fewer than ten. Its matching antigen is unknown. This specimen belongs to a study of vaccination effects on CD4 cells after COVID-19. Study context: Sampling occurred a median 72 days post second dose, range 14 to 241. Study observations and caveats: The study found that only 1 of 255 vaccine-induced clones from healthy vaccinees cross-reacted with common cold coronaviruses.

Culture proceeded for approximately nine days, and CD4+ T cells were then isolated. As their vaccination, participants received two doses of either BNT162b2 or mRNA-1273. CDR3 size: 13 residues. Deletions cut 4 bases from V and 8 bases from J, with 14 bases between. Germline lookup yields CDR1 SGHDN and CDR2 FVKESK. Sequenced by immunoSEQ multiplex PCR; TCRdb stores in-frame clones only, minus some. The repertoire consists of roughly 30,000 clones, with about 74% occurring once and the leading ten covering about 15%. The sequence came from a human donor who received a COVID-19 vaccine. The chain links TRBV14 to TRBJ1-2; D perhaps matches TRBD1 (5 bases). The sequenced sample was CD4+ T cells from PBMCs cultured without peptide, obtained after COVID-19 vaccination. The chain's CDR3 is CASSPLEGAGYTF. For the CDR3, the DNA is TGTGCCAGCAGCCCCCTCGAAGGGGCAGGCTACACCTTC.